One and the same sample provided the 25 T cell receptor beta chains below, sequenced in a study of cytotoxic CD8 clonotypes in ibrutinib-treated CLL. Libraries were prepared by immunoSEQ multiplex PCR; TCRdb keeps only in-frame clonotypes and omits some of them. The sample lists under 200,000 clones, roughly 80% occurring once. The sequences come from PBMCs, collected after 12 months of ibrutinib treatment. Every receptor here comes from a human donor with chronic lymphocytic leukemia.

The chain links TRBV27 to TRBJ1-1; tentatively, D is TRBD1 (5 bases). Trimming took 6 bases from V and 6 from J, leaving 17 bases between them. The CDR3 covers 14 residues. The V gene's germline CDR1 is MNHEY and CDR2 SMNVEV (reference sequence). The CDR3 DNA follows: TGTGCCAGCAGAATTATGAGGGACGCAGCTGAAGCTTTCTTT. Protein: CASRIMRDAAEAFF.

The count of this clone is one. The CDR3 reads CASSETEATNEKLFF. The DNA for the CDR3 is TGTGCCAGTAGCGAGACCGAAGCAACTAATGAAAAACTGTTTTTT. V usage is TRBV19 and J usage is TRBJ1-4; D is undetermined. The CDR3 consists of 15 residues. With 6 bases removed from V and 0 bases from J, the gap between germline ends came to 11 bases. CDR1 is LNHDA, CDR2 SQIVND, per germline (reference sequence).

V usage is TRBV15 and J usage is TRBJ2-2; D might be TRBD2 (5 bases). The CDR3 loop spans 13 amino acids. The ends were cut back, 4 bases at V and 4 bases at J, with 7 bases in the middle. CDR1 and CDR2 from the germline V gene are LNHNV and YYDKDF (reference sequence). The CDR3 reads CATSTSPTGELFF. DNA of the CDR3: TGTGCCACCAGCACTAGCCCCACCGGGGAGCTGTTTTTT.

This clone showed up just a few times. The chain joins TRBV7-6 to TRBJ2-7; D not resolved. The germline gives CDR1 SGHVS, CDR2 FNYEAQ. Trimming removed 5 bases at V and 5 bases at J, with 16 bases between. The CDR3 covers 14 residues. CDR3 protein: CASSPPRGSNEQYF. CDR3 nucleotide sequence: TGTGCCAGCAGCCCCCCTCGCGGTTCCAACGAGCAGTACTTC.

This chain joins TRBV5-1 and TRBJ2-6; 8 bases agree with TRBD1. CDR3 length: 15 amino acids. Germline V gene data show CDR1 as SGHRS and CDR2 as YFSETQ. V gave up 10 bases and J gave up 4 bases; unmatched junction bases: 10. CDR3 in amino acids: CASKAGGEGANVLTF. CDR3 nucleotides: TGCGCCTCAAAGGCAGGGGGCGAGGGGGCCAACGTCCTGACTTTC.

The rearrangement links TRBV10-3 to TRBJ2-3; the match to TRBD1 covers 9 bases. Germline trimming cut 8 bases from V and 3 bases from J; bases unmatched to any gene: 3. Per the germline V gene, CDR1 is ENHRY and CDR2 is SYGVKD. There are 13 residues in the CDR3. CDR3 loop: CAIGTGPTDTQYF. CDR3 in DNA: TGTGCCATCGGGACAGGGCCGACAGATACGCAGTATTTT.

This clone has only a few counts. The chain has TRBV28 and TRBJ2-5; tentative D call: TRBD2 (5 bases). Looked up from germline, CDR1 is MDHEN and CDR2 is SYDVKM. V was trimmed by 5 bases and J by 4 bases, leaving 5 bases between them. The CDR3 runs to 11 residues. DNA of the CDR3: TGTGCCAGCAGTGGAGGAGAGACCCAGTACTTC. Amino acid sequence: CASSGGETQYF.

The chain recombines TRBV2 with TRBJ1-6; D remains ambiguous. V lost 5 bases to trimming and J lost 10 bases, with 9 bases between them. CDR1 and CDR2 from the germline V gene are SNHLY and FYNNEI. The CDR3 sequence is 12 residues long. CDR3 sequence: CASSSLRSPLHF. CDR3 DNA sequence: TGTGCCAGCAGTTCCCTGAGGTCACCCCTCCACTTT.

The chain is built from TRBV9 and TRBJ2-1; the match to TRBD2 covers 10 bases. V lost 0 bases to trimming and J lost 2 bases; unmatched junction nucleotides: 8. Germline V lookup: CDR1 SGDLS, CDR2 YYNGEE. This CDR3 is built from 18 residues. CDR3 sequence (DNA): TGTGCCAGCAGCGTAGCCCCTAGCGGGAGTTATACCTACAATGAGCAGTTCTTC. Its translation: CASSVAPSGSYTYNEQFF.

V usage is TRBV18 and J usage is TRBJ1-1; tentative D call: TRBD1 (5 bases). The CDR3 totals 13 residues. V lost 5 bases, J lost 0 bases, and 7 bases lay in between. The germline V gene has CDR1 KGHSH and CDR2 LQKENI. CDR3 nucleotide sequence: TGTGCCAGCTCAGGGGGGGTGAACACTGAAGCTTTCTTT. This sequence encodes CASSGGVNTEAFF.

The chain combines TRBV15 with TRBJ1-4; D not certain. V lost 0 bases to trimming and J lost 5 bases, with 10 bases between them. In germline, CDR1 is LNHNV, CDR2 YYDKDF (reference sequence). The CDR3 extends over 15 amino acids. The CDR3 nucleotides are TGTGCCACCAGCAGAGATCGAGGGAGGAATGAAAAACTGTTTTTT. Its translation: CATSRDRGRNEKLFF.

The CDR3 DNA follows: TGTGCCAGCAGTCCAATAGGACAGGGTGAGCAGCCCCAGCATTTT. Its protein is CASSPIGQGEQPQHF. V gene TRBV6-5 combines with J gene TRBJ1-5; 8 nucleotides align to TRBD1. The CDR3 is 15 residues long. Looked up from germline, CDR1 is MNHEY and CDR2 is SVGAGI. V shed 5 bases, J shed 7 bases, and the junction held 10 bases outside the gene matches.

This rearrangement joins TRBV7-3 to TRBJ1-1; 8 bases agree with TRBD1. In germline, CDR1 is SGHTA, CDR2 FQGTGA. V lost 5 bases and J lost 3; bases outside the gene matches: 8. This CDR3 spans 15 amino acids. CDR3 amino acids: CASSRTTGEDTEAFF. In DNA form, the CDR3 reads TGTGCCAGCAGCAGAACGACAGGGGAGGACACTGAAGCTTTCTTT.

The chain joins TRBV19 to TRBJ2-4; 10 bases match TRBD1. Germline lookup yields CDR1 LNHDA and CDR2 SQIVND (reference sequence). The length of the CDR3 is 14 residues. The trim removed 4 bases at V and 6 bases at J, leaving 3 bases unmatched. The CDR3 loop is CASSTRDRGNIQYF. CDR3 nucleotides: TGTGCCAGTAGTACTCGGGACAGGGGAAACATTCAGTACTTC.

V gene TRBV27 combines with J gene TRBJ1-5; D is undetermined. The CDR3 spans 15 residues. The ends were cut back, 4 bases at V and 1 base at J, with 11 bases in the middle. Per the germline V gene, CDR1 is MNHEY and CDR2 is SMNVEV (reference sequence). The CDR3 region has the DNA TGTGCCAGCAGTTCCACGGCGCGGAGCAATCAGCCCCAGCATTTT. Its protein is CASSSTARSNQPQHF.

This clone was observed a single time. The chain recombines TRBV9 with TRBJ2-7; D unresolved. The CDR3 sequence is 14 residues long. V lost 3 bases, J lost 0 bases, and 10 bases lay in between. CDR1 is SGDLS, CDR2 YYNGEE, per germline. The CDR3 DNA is TGTGCCAGCAGCGCCATCTCGAGCTCCTACGAGCAGTACTTC. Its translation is CASSAISSSYEQYF. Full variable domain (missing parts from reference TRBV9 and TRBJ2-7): DSGVTQTPKHLITATGQRVTLRCSPRSGDLSVYWYQQSLDQGLQFLIQYYNGEERAKGNILERFSAQQFPDLHSELNLSSLELGDSALYFCASSAISSSYEQYFGPGTRLTVT.

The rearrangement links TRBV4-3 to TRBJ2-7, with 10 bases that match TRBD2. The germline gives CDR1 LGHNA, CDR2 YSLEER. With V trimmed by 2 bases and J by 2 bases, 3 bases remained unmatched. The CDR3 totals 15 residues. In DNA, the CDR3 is TGCGCCAGCAGCCAACTAGCGGGGGCCCCCTACGAGCAGTACTTC. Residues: CASSQLAGAPYEQYF.

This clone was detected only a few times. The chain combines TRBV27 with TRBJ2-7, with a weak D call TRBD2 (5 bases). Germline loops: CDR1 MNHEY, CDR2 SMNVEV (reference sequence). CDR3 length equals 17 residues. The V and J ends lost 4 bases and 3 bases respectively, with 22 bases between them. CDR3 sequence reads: CASSWVRWRVGYYEQYF. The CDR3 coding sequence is TGTGCCAGCAGTTGGGTCCGCTGGCGGGTGGGCTACTACGAGCAGTACTTC.

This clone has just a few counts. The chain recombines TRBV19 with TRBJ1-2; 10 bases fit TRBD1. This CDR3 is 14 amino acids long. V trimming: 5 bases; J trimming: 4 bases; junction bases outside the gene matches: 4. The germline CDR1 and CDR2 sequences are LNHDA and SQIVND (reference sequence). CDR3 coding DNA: TGTGCCAGTAGTGTCCGGGACAGGGGCTATGGCTACACCTTC. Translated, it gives CASSVRDRGYGYTF.

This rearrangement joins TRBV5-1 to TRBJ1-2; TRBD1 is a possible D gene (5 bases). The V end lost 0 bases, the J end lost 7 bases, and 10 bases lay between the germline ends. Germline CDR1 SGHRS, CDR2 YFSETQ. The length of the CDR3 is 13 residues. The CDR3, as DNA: TGCGCCAGCAGCTTGGGAGGGGTTCCTGGCTACACCTTC. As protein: CASSLGGVPGYTF.

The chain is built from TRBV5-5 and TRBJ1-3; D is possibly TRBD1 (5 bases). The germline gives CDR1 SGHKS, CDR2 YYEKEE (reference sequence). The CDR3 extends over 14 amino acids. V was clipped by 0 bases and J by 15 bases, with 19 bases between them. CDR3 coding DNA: TGTGCCAGCAGCTTGGAGCAGGCCACCGCGAGGGGATATTTT. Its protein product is CASSLEQATARGYF.

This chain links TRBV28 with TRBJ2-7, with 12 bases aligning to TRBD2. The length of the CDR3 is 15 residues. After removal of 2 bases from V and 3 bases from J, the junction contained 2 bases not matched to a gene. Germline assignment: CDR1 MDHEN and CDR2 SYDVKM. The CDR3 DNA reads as TGTGCCAGCAGTTTAGAGACTAGCGGGAGCTACGAGCAGTACTTC. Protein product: CASSLETSGSYEQYF.

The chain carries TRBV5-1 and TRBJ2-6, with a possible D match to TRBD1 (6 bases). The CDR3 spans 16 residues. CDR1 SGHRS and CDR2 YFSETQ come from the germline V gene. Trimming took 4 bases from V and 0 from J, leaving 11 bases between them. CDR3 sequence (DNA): TGCGCCAGCAGCCCGGGACACCGCTCTGGGGCCAACGTCCTGACTTTC. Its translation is CASSPGHRSGANVLTF.

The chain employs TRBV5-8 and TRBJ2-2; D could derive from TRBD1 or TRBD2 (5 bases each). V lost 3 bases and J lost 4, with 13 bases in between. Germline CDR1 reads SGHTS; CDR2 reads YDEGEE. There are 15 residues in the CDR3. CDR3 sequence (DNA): TGTGCCAGCAGCTACCGGGACCAACGCACCGGGGAGCTGTTTTTT. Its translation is CASSYRDQRTGELFF.

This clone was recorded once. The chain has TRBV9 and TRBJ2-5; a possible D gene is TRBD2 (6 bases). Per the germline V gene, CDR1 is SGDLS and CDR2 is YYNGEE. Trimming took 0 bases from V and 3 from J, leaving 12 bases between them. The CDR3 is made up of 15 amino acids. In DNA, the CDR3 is TGTGCCAGCAGCGTAGCCGCCGGGGGTAAAGAGACCCAGTACTTC. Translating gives CASSVAAGGKETQYF.